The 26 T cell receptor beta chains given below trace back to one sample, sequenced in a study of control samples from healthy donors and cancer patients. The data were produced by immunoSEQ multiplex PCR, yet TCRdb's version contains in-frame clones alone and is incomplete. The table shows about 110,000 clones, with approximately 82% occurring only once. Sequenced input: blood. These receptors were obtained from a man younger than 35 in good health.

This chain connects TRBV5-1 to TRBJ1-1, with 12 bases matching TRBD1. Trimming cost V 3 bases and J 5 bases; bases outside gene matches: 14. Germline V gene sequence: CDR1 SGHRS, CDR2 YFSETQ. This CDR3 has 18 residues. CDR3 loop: CASSSGGTGGEVRTEAFF. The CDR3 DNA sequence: TGCGCCAGCAGCTCGGGCGGGACAGGGGGCGAGGTTAGGACTGAAGCTTTCTTT.

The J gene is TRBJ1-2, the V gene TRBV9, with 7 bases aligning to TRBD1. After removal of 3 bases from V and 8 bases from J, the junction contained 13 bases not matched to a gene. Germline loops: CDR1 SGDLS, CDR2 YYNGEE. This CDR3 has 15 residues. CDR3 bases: TGTGCCAGCAGCGCCGAGACAGGGAGGGTGAGAGGCTACACCTTC. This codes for CASSAETGRVRGYTF.

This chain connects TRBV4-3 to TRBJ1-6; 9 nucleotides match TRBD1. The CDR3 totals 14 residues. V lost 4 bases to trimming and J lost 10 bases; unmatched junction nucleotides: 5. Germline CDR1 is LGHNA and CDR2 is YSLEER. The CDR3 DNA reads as TGCGCCAGCAGCCGCGGGACAGGGATATCACCCCTCCACTTT. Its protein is CASSRGTGISPLHF.

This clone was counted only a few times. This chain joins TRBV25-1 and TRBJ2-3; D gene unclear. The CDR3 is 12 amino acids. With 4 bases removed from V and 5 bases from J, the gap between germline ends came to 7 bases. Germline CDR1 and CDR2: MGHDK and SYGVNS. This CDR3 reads CASSGVGDTQYF. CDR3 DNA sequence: TGTGCCAGCAGTGGCGTAGGAGATACGCAGTATTTT.

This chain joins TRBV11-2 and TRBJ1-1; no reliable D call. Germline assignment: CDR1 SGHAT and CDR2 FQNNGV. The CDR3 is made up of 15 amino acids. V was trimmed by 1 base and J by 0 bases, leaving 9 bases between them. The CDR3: CASSLAEAMNTEAFF. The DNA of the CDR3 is TGTGCCAGCAGCTTAGCGGAGGCCATGAACACTGAAGCTTTCTTT.

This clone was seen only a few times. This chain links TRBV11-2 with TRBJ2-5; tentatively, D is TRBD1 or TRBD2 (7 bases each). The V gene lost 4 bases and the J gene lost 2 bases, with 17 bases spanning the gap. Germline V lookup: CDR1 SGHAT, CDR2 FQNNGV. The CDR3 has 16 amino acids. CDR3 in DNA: TGTGCCAGCAGCTCCGCGGCGGGGGACAGACAAGAGACCCAGTACTTC. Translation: CASSSAAGDRQETQYF.

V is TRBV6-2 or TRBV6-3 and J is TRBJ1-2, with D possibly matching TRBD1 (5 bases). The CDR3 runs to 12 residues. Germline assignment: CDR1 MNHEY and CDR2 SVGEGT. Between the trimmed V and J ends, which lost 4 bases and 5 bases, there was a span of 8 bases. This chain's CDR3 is CASSSTAYGYTF. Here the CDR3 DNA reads TGTGCCAGCAGTTCGACAGCGTATGGCTACACCTTC.

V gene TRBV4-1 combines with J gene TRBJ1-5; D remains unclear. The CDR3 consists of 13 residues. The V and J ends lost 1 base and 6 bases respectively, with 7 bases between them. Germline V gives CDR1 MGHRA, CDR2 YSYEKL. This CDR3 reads CASSQAEGQPQHF. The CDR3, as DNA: TGCGCCAGCAGCCAAGCCGAGGGTCAGCCCCAGCATTTT.

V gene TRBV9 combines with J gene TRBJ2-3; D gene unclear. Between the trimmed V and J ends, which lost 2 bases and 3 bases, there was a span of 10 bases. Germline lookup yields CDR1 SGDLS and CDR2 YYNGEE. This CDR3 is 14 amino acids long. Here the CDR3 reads CASSVGSRTDTQYF. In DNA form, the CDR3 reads TGTGCCAGCAGCGTGGGTAGTCGTACAGATACGCAGTATTTT. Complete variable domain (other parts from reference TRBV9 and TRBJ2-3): DSGVTQTPKHLITATGQRVTLRCSPRSGDLSVYWYQQSLDQGLQFLIQYYNGEERAKGNILERFSAQQFPDLHSELNLSSLELGDSALYFCASSVGSRTDTQYFGPGTRLTVL.

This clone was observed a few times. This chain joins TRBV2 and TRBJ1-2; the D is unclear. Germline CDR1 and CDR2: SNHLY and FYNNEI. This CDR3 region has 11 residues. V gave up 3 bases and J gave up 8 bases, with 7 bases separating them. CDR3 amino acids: CASSEMEGYTF. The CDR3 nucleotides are TGTGCCAGCAGTGAGATGGAGGGCTACACCTTC.

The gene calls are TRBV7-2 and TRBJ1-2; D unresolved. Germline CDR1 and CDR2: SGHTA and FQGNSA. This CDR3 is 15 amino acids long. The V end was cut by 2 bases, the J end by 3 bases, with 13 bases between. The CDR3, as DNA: TGTGCCAGCAGCTTAAATTCCGGGTCCCACTATGGCTACACCTTC. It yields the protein CASSLNSGSHYGYTF. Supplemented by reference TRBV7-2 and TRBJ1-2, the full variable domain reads GAGVSQSPSNKVTEKGKDVELRCDPISGHTALYWYRQSLGQGLEFLIYFQGNSAPDKSGLPSDRFSAERTGGSVSTLTIQRTQQEDSAVYLCASSLNSGSHYGYTFGSGTRLTVV.

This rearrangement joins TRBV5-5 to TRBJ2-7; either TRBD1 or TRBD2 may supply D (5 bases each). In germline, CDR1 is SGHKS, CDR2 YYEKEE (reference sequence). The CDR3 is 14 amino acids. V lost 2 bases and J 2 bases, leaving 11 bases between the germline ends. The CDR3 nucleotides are TGTGCCAGCAGCTTCTGGACGGGGCCCTACGAGCAGTACTTC. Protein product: CASSFWTGPYEQYF.

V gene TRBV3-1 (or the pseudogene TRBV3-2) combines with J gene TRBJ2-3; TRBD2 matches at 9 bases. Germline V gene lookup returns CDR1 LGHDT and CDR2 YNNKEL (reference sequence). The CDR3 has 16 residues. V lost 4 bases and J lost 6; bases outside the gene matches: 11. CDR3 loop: CASSPVKSGGPDTQYF. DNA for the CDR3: TGTGCCAGCAGCCCGGTGAAGAGCGGGGGGCCGGATACGCAGTATTTT.

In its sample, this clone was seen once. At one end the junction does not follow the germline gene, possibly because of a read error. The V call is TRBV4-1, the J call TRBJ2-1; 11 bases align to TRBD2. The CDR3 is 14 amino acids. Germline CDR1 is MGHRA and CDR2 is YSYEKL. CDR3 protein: CASSQDALAGAWVF. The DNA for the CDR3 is TGCGCCAGCAGCCAAGACGCACTAGCGGGGGCTTGGGTCTTC.

In DNA form, the CDR3 reads TGTGCCAGCAGTGAAAATAGCGGGGGGGCCCAGCAGTACTTC. This encodes CASSENSGGAQQYF. The chain has TRBV2 and TRBJ2-7, with 11 nucleotides matching TRBD2. This CDR3 region has 14 residues. V lost 2 bases and J lost 8; bases outside the gene matches: 5. The germline CDR1 and CDR2 sequences are SNHLY and FYNNEI.

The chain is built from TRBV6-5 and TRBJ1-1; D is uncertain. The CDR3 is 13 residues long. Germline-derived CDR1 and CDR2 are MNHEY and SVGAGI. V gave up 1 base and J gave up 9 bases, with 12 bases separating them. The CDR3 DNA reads TGTGCCAGCAGTTACTATCGGCACTTCAAAGCTTTCTTT. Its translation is CASSYYRHFKAFF.

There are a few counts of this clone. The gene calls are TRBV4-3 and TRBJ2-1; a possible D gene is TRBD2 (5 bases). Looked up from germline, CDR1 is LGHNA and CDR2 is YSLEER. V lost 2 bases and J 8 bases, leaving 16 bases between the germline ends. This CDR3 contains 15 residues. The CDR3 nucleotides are TGCGCCAGCAGCCAACCAACCTCGGGGTCTGATGAGCAGTTCTTC. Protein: CASSQPTSGSDEQFF.

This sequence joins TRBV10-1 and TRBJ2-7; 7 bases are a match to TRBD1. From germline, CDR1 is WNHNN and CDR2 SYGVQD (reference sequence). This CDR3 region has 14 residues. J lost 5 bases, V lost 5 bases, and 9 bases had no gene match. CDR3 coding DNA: TGCGCCAGCAGTTTTCCGACAGGGTCAGACGAGCAGTACGTC. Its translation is CASSFPTGSDEQYV.

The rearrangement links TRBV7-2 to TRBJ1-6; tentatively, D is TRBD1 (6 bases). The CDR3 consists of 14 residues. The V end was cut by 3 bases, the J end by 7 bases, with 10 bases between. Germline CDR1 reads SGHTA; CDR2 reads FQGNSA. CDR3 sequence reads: CASSLGGLNSPLHF. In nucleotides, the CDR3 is TGTGCCAGCAGCTTGGGGGGCTTGAATTCACCCCTCCACTTT.

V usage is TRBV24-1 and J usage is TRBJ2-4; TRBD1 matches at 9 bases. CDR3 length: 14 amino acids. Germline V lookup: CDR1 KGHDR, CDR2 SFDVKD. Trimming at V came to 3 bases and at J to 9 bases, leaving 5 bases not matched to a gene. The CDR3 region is CATSDHRQGGIQYF. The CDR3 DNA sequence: TGTGCCACCAGTGATCATCGACAGGGGGGCATTCAGTACTTC.

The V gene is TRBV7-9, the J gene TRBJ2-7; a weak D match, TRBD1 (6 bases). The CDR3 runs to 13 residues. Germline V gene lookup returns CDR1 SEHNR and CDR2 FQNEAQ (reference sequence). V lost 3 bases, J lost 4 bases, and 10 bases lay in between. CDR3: CASSLDDRYEQYV. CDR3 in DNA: TGTGCCAGCAGCTTGGACGACAGGTACGAGCAGTACGTC.

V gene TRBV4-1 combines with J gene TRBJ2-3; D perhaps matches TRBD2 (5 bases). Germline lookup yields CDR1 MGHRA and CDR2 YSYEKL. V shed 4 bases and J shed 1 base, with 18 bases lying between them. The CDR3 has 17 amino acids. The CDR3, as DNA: TGCGCCAGCAGCCTCCGAACGTACGAGGGTGGCACAGATACGCAGTATTTT. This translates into CASSLRTYEGGTDTQYF.

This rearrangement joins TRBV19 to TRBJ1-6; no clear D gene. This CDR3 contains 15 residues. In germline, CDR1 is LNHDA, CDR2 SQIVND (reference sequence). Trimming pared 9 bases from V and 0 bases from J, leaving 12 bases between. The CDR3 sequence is CASSMGFSYNSPLHF. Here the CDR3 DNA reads TGTGCCAGCTCTATGGGGTTCTCCTATAATTCACCCCTCCACTTT.

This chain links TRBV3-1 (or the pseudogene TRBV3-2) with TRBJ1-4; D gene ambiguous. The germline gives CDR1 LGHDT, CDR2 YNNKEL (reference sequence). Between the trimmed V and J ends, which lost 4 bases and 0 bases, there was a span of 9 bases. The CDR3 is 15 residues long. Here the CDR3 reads CASSRSEATNEKLFF. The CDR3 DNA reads TGTGCCAGCAGCCGCTCCGAGGCAACTAATGAAAAACTGTTTTTT.

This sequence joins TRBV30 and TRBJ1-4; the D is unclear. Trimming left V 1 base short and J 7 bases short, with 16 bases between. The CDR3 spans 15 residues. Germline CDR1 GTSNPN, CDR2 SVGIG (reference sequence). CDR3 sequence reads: CAWSGFPGISEKLFF. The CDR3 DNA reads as TGTGCCTGGAGTGGGTTTCCGGGTATTAGTGAAAAACTGTTTTTT.

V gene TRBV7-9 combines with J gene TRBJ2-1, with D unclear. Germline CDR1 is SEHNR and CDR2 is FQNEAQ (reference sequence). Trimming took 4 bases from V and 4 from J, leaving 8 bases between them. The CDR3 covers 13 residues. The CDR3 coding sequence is TGTGCCAGCAGCTGGGGATTATACAATGAGCAGTTCTTC. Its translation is CASSWGLYNEQFF.